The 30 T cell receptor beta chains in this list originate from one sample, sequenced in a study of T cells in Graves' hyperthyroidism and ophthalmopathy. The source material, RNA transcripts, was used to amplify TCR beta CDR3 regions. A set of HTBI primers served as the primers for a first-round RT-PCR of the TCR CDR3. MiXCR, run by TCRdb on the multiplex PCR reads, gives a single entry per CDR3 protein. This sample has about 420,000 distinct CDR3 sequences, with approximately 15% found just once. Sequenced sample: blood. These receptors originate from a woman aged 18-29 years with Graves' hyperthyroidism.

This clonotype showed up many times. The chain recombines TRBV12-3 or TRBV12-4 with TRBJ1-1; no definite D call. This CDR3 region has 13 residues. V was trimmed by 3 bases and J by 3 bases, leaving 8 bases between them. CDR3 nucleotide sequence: TGTGCCAGCAGTTTTCCGGTCCACACTGAAGCTTTCTTT. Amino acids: CASSFPVHTEAFF.

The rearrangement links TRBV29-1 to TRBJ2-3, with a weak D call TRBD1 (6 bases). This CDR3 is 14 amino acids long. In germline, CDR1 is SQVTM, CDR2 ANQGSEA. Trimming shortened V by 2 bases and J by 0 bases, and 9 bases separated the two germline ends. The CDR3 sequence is CSVEWQGSTDTQYF. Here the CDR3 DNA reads TGCAGCGTTGAATGGCAGGGGAGCACAGATACGCAGTATTTT.

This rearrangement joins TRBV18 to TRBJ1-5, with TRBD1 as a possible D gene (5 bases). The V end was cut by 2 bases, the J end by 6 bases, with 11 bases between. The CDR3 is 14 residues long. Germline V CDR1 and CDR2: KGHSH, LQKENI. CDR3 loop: CASSPGGRGQPQHF. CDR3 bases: TGTGCCAGCTCACCAGGGGGTCGAGGTCAGCCCCAGCATTTT.

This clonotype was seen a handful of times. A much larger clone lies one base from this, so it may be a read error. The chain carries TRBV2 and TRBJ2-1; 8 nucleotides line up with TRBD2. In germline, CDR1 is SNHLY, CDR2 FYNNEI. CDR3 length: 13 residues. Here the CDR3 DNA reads TGTGCCAACAGTTCTGCGGGGGGTTACGAGCAGTTCTTC. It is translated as CANSSAGGYEQFF.

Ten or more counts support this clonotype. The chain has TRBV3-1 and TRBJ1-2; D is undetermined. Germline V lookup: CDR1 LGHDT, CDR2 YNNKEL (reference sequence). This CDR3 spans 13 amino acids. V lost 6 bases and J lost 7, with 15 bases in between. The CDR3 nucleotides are TGTGCCAGCAGTCCCAGGCGCTATGGTGGCTACACCTTC. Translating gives CASSPRRYGGYTF.

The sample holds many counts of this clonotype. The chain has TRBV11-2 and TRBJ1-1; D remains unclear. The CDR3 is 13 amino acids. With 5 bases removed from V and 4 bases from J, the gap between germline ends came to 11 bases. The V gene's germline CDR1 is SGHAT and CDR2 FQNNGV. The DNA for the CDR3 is TGTGCCAGCAGCCCCATTGTAACCACTGAAGCTTTCTTT. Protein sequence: CASSPIVTTEAFF.

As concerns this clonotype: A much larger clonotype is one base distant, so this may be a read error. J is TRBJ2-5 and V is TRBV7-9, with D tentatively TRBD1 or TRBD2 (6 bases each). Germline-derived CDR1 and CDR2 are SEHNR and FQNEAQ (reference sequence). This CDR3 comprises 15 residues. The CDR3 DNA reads TGTGCCCGCAGCTTAACAGGGAGGAAACGAGAGACCCAGTACTTC. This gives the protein CARSLTGRKRETQYF.

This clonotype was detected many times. The CDR3 nucleotides read TGTGCCAGCAGCTTGGGGGCGGGGCCCTACGAGCAGTACTTC. Amino acid sequence: CASSLGAGPYEQYF. The chain joins TRBV5-6 to TRBJ2-7, with D maybe TRBD2 (6 bases). CDR3 size: 14 residues. The ends were cut back, 0 bases at V and 2 bases at J, with 9 bases in the middle. Germline CDR1 is SGHDT and CDR2 is YYEEEE. The entire variable domain, with the rest obtained from reference TRBV5-6 and TRBJ2-7, is as follows: DAGVTQSPTHLIKTRGQQVTLRCSPKSGHDTVSWYQQALGQGPQFIFQYYEEEERQRGNFPDRFSGHQFPNYSSELNVNALLLGDSALYLCASSLGAGPYEQYFGPGTRLTVT.

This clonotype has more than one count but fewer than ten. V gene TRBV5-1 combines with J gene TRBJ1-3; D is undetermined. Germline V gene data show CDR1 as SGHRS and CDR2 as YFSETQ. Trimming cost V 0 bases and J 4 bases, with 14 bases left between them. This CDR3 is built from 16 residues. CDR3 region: CASSLASAKLGNTIYF. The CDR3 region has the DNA TGCGCCAGCAGCTTGGCCTCTGCGAAGTTAGGAAACACCATATATTTT.

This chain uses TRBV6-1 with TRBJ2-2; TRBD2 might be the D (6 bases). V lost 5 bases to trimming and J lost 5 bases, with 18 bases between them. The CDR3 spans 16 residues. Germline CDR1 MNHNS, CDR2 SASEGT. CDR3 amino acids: CASSSTRRGKTGELFF. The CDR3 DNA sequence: TGTGCCAGCAGTTCGACTAGGCGCGGAAAGACCGGGGAGCTGTTTTTT.

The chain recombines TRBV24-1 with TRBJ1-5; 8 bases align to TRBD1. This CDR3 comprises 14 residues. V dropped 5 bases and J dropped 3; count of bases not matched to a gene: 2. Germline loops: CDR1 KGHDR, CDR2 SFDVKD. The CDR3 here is CATSVTGDNQPQHF. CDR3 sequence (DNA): TGTGCCACCAGTGTGACAGGGGACAATCAGCCCCAGCATTTT.

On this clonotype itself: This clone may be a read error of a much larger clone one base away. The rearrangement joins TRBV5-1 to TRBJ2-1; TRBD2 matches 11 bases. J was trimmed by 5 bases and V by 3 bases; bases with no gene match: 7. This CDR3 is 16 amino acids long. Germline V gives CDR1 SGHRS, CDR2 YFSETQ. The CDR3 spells CASSSLLAGGHNEQFF. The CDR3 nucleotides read TGCGCCAGCAGCTCACTCCTAGCGGGGGGTCACAATGAGCAGTTCTTC. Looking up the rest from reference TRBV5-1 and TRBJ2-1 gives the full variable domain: KAGVTQTPRYLIKTRGQQVTLSCSPISGHRSVSWYQQTPGQGLQFLFEYFSETQRNKGNFPGRFSGRQFSNSRSEMNVSTLELGDSALYLCASSSLLAGGHNEQFFGPGTRLTVL.

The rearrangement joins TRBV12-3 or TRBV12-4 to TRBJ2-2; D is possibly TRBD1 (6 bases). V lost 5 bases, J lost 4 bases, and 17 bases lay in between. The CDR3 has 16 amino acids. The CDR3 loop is CASSANRDIFTGELFF. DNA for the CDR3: TGTGCCAGCAGTGCTAACCGGGACATCTTCACCGGGGAGCTGTTTTTT.

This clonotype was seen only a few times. The CDR3 nucleotides are TGTGCCAGCACCCAATTGGGGACGGATTATGGCTACACCTTC. Residues: CASTQLGTDYGYTF. V usage is TRBV7-9 and J usage is TRBJ1-2; weak D call: TRBD1 (5 bases). Germline V gene lookup returns CDR1 SEHNR and CDR2 FQNEAQ (reference sequence). Trimming stripped 7 bases from V and 5 bases from J, with 17 bases between. The CDR3 sequence is 14 residues long.

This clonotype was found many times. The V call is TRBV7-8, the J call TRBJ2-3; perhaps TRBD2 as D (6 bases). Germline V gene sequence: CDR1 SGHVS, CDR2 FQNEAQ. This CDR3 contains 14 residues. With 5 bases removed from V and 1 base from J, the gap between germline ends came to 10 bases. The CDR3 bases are TGTGCCAGCAGCACGGGACTCCGCACAGATACGCAGTATTTT. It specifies CASSTGLRTDTQYF. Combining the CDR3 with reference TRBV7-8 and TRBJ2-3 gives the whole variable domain GAGVSQSPRYKVAKRGQDVALRCDPISGHVSLFWYQQALGQGPEFLTYFQNEAQLDKSGLPSDRFFAERPEGSVSTLKIQRTQQEDSAVYLCASSTGLRTDTQYFGPGTRLTVL.

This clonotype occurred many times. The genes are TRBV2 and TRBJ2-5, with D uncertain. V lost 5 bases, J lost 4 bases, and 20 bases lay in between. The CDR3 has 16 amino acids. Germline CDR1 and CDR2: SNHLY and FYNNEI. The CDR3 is CASSPQTGSNGETQYF. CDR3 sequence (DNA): TGTGCCAGCAGTCCCCAGACGGGTTCGAACGGAGAGACCCAGTACTTC.

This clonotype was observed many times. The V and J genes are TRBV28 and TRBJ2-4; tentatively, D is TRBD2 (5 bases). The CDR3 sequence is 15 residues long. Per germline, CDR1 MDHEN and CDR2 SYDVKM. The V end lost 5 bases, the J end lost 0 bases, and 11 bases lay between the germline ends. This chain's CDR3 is CASSPSGEAKNIQYF. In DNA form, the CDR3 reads TGTGCCAGCAGTCCGTCCGGGGAAGCCAAAAACATTCAGTACTTC.

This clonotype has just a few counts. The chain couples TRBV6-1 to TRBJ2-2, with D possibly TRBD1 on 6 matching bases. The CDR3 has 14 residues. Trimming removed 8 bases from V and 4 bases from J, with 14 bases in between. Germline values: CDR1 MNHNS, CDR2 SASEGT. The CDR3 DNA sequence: TGTGCCAGCTCCGGGACACGGGGCACCGGGGAGCTGTTTTTT. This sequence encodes CASSGTRGTGELFF.

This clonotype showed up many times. The CDR3 sequence is CSASPIGTGNQPQHF. CDR3 nucleotides: TGCAGTGCTAGCCCCATTGGGACAGGGAACCAGCCCCAGCATTTT. This sequence joins TRBV20-1 and TRBJ1-5; TRBD1 matches 9 bases. The CDR3 loop spans 15 amino acids. Germline V gene lookup returns CDR1 DFQATT and CDR2 SNEGSKA (reference sequence). The V and J ends lost 3 bases and 7 bases, in that order; junction bases with no gene match: 10.

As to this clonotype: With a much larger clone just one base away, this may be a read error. The CDR3 DNA sequence: TGTGCCAACAGGGCAGGGGGCGAAAGATCACCCCTCCACTTT. Amino acid sequence: CANRAGGERSPLHF. The V gene is TRBV7-9, the J gene TRBJ1-6; TRBD1 matches 8 bases. The length of the CDR3 is 14 residues. Germline values: CDR1 SEHNR, CDR2 FQNEAQ (reference sequence). With 10 bases clipped from V and 10 bases from J, the junction kept 12 bases outside the gene matches.

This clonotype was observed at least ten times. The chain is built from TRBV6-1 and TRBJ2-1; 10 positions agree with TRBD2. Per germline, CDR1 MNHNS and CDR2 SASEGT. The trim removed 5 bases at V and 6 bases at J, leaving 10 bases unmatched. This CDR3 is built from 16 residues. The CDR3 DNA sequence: TGTGCCAGCAGTCCACAGACTAGCGGGCTGGGCAATGAGCAGTTCTTC. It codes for CASSPQTSGLGNEQFF.

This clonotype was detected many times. The CDR3 DNA follows: TGTGCCAGCACCTTCAGGGGATCCTACGAGCAGTACTTC. The encoded protein is CASTFRGSYEQYF. The V call is TRBV6-1, the J call TRBJ2-7; a possible D gene is TRBD1 (6 bases). This CDR3 spans 13 amino acids. V gave up 7 bases and J gave up 1 base, with 11 bases separating them. CDR1 and CDR2 (germline): MNHNS, SASEGT.

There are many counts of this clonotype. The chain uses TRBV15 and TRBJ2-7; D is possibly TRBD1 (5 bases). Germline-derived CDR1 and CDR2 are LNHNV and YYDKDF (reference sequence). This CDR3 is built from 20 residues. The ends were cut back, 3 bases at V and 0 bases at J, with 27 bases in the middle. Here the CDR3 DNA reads TGTGCCACCAGCAGCGTCCTAGGGGTCAATAGCTTCTCGAGCTCCTACGAGCAGTACTTC. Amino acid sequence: CATSSVLGVNSFSSSYEQYF.

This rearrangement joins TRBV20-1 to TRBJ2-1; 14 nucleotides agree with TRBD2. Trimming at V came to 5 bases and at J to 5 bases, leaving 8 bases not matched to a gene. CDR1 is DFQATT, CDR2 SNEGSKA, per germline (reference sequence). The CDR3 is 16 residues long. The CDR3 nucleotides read TGCAGTGCTTCGGGACTAGCGGGGGCAGACAACAATGAGCAGTTCTTC. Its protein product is CSASGLAGADNNEQFF.

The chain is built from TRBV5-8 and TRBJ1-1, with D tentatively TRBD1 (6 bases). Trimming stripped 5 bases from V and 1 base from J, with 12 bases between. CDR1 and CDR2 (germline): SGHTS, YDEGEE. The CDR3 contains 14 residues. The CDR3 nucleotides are TGTGCCAGCAGGGAACAGGGTCGGAACACTGAAGCTTTCTTT. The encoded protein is CASREQGRNTEAFF.

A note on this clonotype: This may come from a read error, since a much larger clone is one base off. The DNA for the CDR3 is TGTGCCGGTAAATTGAGCGGAGGCTCCTACGAGCAGTACTTC. Protein sequence: CAGKLSGGSYEQYF. V and J are TRBV19 and TRBJ2-7; possible D gene TRBD2, 5 bases. This CDR3 region has 14 residues. V lost 11 bases, J lost 0 bases, and 17 bases lay in between. Germline CDR1 LNHDA, CDR2 SQIVND (reference sequence). The full variable domain, in which reference TRBV19 and TRBJ2-7 provide the parts outside the CDR3, is DGGITQSPKYLFRKEGQNVTLSCEQNLNHDAMYWYRQDPGQGLRLIYYSQIVNDFQKGDIAEGYSVSREKKESFPLTVTSAQKNPTAFYLCAGKLSGGSYEQYFGPGTRLTVT.

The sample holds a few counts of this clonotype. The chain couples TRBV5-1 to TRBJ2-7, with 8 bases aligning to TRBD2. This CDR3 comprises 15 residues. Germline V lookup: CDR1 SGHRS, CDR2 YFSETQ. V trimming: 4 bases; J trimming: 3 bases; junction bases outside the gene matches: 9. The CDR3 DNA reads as TGCGCCAGCAGCCCGCAGCGGGAGAGGATCTACGAGCAGTACTTC. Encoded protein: CASSPQRERIYEQYF.

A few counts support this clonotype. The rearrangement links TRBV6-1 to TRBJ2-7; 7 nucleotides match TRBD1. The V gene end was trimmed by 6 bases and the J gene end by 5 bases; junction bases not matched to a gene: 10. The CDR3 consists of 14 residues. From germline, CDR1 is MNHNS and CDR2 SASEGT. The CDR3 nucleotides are TGTGCCAGCAGCTTGCAAGAGGACAGGAACGAGCAGTACTTC. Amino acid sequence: CASSLQEDRNEQYF.

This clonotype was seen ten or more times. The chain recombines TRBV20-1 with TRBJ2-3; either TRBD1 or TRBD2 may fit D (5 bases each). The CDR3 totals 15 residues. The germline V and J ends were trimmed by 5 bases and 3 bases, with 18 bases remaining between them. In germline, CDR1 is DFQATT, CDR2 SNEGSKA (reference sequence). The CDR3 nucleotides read TGCAGTGCTTTCTCAAACGGTGGGGGTACAGATACGCAGTATTTT. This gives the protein CSAFSNGGGTDTQYF.

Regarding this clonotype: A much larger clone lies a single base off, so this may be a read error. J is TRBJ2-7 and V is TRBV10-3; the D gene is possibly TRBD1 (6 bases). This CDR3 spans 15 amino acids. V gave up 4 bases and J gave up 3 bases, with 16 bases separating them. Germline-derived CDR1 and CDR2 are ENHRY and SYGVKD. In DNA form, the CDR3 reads TGTGCCATCAGTGTTCACAGGGCGAAGGACTACGAGCAGTACTTC. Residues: CAISVHRAKDYEQYF.